The subject of this entry is one T cell receptor (beta chain). Deletions cut 4 bases from V and 5 bases from J, with 14 bases between. The CDR3 is 14 residues long. CDR1 and CDR2 (germline): MNHEY, SVGAGI. The record originates from a study of control samples from healthy donors and cancer patients. Sequencing used immunoSEQ multiplex PCR; TCRdb keeps in-frame clones, though not all of them. The data hold about 89,000 clones, with approximately 86% observed a single time. The genes are TRBV6-5 and TRBJ1-2, with D possibly being TRBD1 (6 bases). Sample: blood. This receptor was obtained from a man aged 30 to 45 in good health. CDR3: CASSWLGADYGYTF. CDR3 sequence (DNA): TGTGCCAGCAGTTGGCTGGGGGCAGATTATGGCTACACCTTC.